This TCR beta chain was recorded in a study of Siglec-9 on CD8 T cells in melanoma. Regarding the study as a whole: An effector memory CD8+ T-cell subset seemingly accumulating in melanoma was reportedly marked and regulated by Siglec-9.

Assay used: immunoSEQ multiplex PCR; TCRdb lists only in-frame clones, some missing. Seen here are around 35,000 clones, more than 65% observed once, and the top ten hold around 1.7%. Notes on this clone: Antigen specificity is unknown.

The origin of this receptor is a human donor in good health. Sequencing was carried out using Siglec-9- CD8+ T cells sorted from blood.

The CDR3 coding sequence is TGTGCCAGCAGTGCCCAGGGGGGATACGAAAAACTGTTTTTT. It codes for CASSAQGGYEKLFF. This chain links TRBV25-1 with TRBJ1-4; 7 bases are shared with TRBD1. J gave up 8 bases and V 4 bases, and 7 bases lay outside the gene matches. The CDR3 length is 14 residues. Germline CDR1 MGHDK, CDR2 SYGVNS. The variable domain in full, with the rest retrieved from reference TRBV25-1 and TRBJ1-4, is EADIYQTPRYLVIGTGKKITLECSQTMGHDKMYWYQQDPGMELHLIHYSYGVNSTEKGDLSSESTVSRIRTEHFPLTLESARPSHTSQYLCASSAQGGYEKLFFGSGTQLSVL.